This T cell receptor (beta chain) was documented in a study of low-dose radiotherapy and immunotherapy resistance in tumors. On the study more broadly: Intravenous ipilimumab 1 mg/kg every six weeks was given with nivolumab 240 mg every two weeks.

Noted time point: before trial treatment. All eligible patients presented with advanced solid tumors that contained no tumor-infiltrating lymphocytes. The CDR3 contains 13 residues. Germline CDR1 is MDHEN and CDR2 is SYDVKM. After removal of 6 bases from V and 4 bases from J, the junction contained 4 bases not matched to a gene. Primers used for first-strand cDNA, a TRAV- and TRBV-specific set, covered both alpha and beta chains. It was with a constant-region primer and a V-primer adapter that TCRs were amplified over approximately 18 PCR cycles. In vitro transcription amplified isolated mRNA. In TCRdb, the reads were re-called with MiXCR into one record per CDR3 protein. The sample contains some 71,000 distinct CDR3 sequences, roughly 31% of which appear only once. The table lists this clonotype with many counts.

The sequence was collected from a female donor with ovarian cancer. The source was PBMCs, collected before treatment. The rearrangement uses TRBV28 and TRBJ1-1; 8 bases are shared with TRBD1. CDR3: CASRNTGGTEAFF. The CDR3 DNA reads TGTGCCAGCAGGAATACAGGGGGCACTGAAGCTTTCTTT.